One and the same sample provided the 12 T cell receptor beta chains below, sequenced in a study of T cells in narcolepsy. Sequenced by immunoSEQ multiplex PCR; TCRdb stores in-frame clones only, minus some. The sample records 25,000 to 35,000 clones, about four fifths being singletons. The sample consisted of CD45RA- memory CD4+ T cells from PBMCs. These receptors came from a human donor with narcolepsy.

V gene TRBV11-2 combines with J gene TRBJ1-1; no reliable D call. Between the trimmed V and J ends, which lost 1 base and 2 bases, there was a span of 8 bases. The length of the CDR3 is 14 residues. CDR1 and CDR2 from the germline V gene are SGHAT and FQNNGV. CDR3 protein: CASSLVRANTEAFF. CDR3 coding DNA: TGTGCCAGCAGCTTAGTTCGAGCCAACACTGAAGCTTTCTTT.

This chain connects TRBV15 to TRBJ1-5, with 9 bases matching TRBD1. Germline CDR1 reads LNHNV; CDR2 reads YYDKDF (reference sequence). V was pared by 5 bases and J by 7 bases, with 9 bases of the junction left unmatched. The CDR3 runs 15 residues. Written as DNA, the CDR3 is TGTGCCACCAGCGGTGGGACAGGGTGGATACAGCCCCAGCATTTT. Amino acids: CATSGGTGWIQPQHF.

The chain has TRBV6-5 and TRBJ2-3; D ambiguous. Trimming took 7 bases from V and 4 from J, leaving 9 bases between them. The CDR3 has 12 residues. CDR1 MNHEY and CDR2 SVGAGI come from the germline V gene. DNA for the CDR3: TGTGCCAGCAAGAAAAATGCAGATACGCAGTATTTT. Protein sequence: CASKKNADTQYF.

This rearrangement joins TRBV7-6 to TRBJ2-7; tentatively, D is TRBD2 (6 bases). This CDR3 has 21 residues. Germline V CDR1 and CDR2: SGHVS, FNYEAQ. V was pared by 0 bases and J by 0 bases, with 27 bases between. The CDR3 sequence is CASSLAMKWDGGRLSSYEQYF. In nucleotides, the CDR3 is TGTGCCAGCAGCTTAGCGATGAAGTGGGACGGGGGTCGCTTGAGCTCCTACGAGCAGTACTTC. Variable domain in full (rest from reference TRBV7-6 and TRBJ2-7): GAGVSQSPRYKVTKRGQDVALRCDPISGHVSLYWYRQALGQGPEFLTYFNYEAQQDKSGLPNDRFSAERPEGSISTLTIQRTEQRDSAMYRCASSLAMKWDGGRLSSYEQYFGPGTRLTVT.

The chain's CDR3 is CASSLGSGSYNEQFF. The CDR3 nucleotides are TGTGCCAGCAGCTTGGGGAGCGGGAGCTACAATGAGCAGTTCTTC. The chain links TRBV5-6 to TRBJ2-1; 8 nucleotides align to TRBD2. Germline CDR1 and CDR2: SGHDT and YYEEEE. The CDR3 runs to 15 residues. Trimming at V came to 0 bases and at J to 3 bases, leaving 2 bases not matched to a gene.

The chain carries TRBV29-1 and TRBJ2-3, with TRBD2 as a possible D gene (6 bases). Per the germline V gene, CDR1 is SQVTM and CDR2 is ANQGSEA. The length of the CDR3 is 15 residues. The CDR3 DNA is TGCAGGGCTGAGACCGGGACTCCCGTCGAGGATACGCAGTATTTT. The encoded protein is CRAETGTPVEDTQYF.

In its sample, this clone was seen a few times. The gene calls are TRBV5-1 and TRBJ2-2, with 7 bases matching TRBD2. V shed 6 bases, J shed 2 bases, and the junction held 7 bases outside the gene matches. The CDR3 length is 15 residues. Looked up from germline, CDR1 is SGHRS and CDR2 is YFSETQ. The CDR3 sequence is CASNRGGSNTGELFF. The CDR3 bases are TGCGCCAGCAACCGGGGCGGGAGCAACACCGGGGAGCTGTTTTTT.

The gene calls are TRBV29-1 and TRBJ2-5; 11 bases agree with TRBD1. Germline V gene lookup returns CDR1 SQVTM and CDR2 ANQGSEA. J lost 8 bases, V lost 7 bases, and 6 bases had no gene match. CDR3 length: 12 residues. CDR3 nucleotide sequence: TGCAGCGCGAGAGGACAGGGGGCAACCCAGTACTTC. Amino acids: CSARGQGATQYF.

This clone is classed as medium-sized. The rearrangement uses TRBV27 and TRBJ2-1, with 10 bases that match TRBD2. Unmatched junction bases numbered 2, after V lost 0 bases and J lost 6 bases. Germline CDR1 is MNHEY and CDR2 is SMNVEV (reference sequence). The CDR3 is made up of 15 amino acids. CDR3: CASSLSLAGINEQFF. The CDR3 nucleotides are TGTGCCAGCAGTTTATCACTAGCGGGGATCAATGAGCAGTTCTTC.

This chain uses TRBV5-1 with TRBJ1-1; 7 bases align to TRBD1. Germline trimming cut 4 bases from V and 1 base from J; bases unmatched to any gene: 7. Germline V gene data show CDR1 as SGHRS and CDR2 as YFSETQ. The CDR3 covers 15 residues. The CDR3, as DNA: TGCGCCAGCAGCCCGGGACAGAACCCGAACACTGAAGCTTTCTTT. It codes for CASSPGQNPNTEAFF.

The genes are TRBV11-3 and TRBJ2-5; maybe TRBD1 (6 bases). The CDR3 covers 13 residues. The germline CDR1 and CDR2 sequences are SGHNT and YENEEA. With 2 bases removed from V and 5 bases from J, the gap between germline ends came to 9 bases. The CDR3: CASSLSGDETQYF. In DNA form, the CDR3 reads TGTGCCAGCAGCTTATCAGGGGACGAGACCCAGTACTTC.

This sequence joins TRBV5-1 and TRBJ1-2; D remains ambiguous. The V gene lost 4 bases and the J gene lost 7 bases, with 17 bases spanning the gap. The CDR3 sequence is 14 residues long. The germline V gene encodes CDR1 SGHRS and CDR2 YFSETQ. This CDR3 is CASSPTMGEGGYTF. CDR3 DNA sequence: TGCGCCAGCAGCCCTACTATGGGTGAGGGTGGCTACACCTTC.